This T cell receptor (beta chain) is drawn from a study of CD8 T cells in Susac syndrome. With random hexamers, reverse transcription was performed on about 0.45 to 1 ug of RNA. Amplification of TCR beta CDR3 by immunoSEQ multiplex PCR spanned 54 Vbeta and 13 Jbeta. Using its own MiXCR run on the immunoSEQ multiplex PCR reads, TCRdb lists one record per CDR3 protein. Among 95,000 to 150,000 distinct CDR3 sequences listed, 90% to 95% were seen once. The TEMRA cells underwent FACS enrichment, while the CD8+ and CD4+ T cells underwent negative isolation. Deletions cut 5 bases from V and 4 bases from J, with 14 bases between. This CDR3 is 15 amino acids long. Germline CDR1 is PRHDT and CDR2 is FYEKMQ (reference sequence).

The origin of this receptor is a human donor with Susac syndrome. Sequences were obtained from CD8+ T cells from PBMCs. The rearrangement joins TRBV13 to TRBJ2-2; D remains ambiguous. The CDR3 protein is CASSHAKETTGELFF. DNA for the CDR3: TGTGCCAGCAGCCACGCGAAGGAGACCACCGGGGAGCTGTTTTTT.